This passage covers 11 T cell receptor beta chains from one sample sequenced in a study of graft-versus-host responses after intestinal transplantation. These receptors have no identified antigens. Sequencing used immunoSEQ multiplex PCR; TCRdb keeps in-frame clones, though not all of them. The table lists around 120,000 clones, 90% to 95% of them singletons. The source was unstimulated CD8+ T cells sorted from spleen or lymph node cells, collected before intestinal transplant. The receptors derive from a human donor who received an intestinal transplant.

The chain couples TRBV28 to TRBJ1-5, with TRBD1 matching over 8 bases. This CDR3 comprises 16 residues. With V trimmed by 6 bases and J by 2 bases, 9 bases remained unmatched. Germline loops: CDR1 MDHEN, CDR2 SYDVKM. The CDR3 here is CASRDDRGGGNQPQHF. The DNA of the CDR3 is TGTGCCAGCAGGGACGACAGGGGTGGAGGCAATCAGCCCCAGCATTTT.

This chain uses TRBV20-1 with TRBJ2-1, with unresolved D. The ends were cut back, 6 bases at V and 10 bases at J, with 13 bases in the middle. This CDR3 spans 11 amino acids. CDR1 is DFQATT, CDR2 SNEGSKA, per germline (reference sequence). The CDR3 here is CSATPGGEQFF. The CDR3 region has the DNA TGCAGTGCCACTCCGGGTGGCGAGCAGTTCTTC.

The chain combines TRBV13 with TRBJ2-6; 12 nucleotides line up with TRBD2. The germline gives CDR1 PRHDT, CDR2 FYEKMQ (reference sequence). The junction had 4 bases not matched to a gene; V was cut back by 6 bases and J by 1 base. CDR3 length equals 17 residues. CDR3 bases: TGTGCCAGCAGTTTTACTAGCGGGAGGTCTGGGGCCAACGTCCTGACTTTC. Its translation: CASSFTSGRSGANVLTF.

Details on this clone: A junction boundary mismatches the germline segment, possibly from a read error. CDR3 region: CASSYRGGTHF. In DNA, the CDR3 is TGTGCCAGCAGCTATAGGGGGGGAACGCACTTC. The rearrangement joins TRBV7-9 to TRBJ2-7; the D gene is possibly TRBD2 (7 bases). The germline CDR1 and CDR2 sequences are SEHNR and FQNEAQ (reference sequence). The CDR3 is 11 residues long.

J is TRBJ2-5 and V is TRBV27; D uncertain. The J call may not be correct, given that the DNA end is closer to TRBJ2-7. CDR1 MNHEY and CDR2 SMNVEV come from the germline V gene (reference sequence). CDR3 length: 15 residues. CDR3 DNA: TGTGCCAGCAGTTTAAGGGCAGGTTCATTCTACGAGCAGTACTTC. Protein: CASSLRAGSFYEQYF.

The rearrangement joins TRBV6-5 to TRBJ2-5, with unresolved D. Gene TRBJ2-7 matches the end of the DNA better, so the J call may be wrong. Per the germline V gene, CDR1 is MNHEY and CDR2 is SVGAGI. This CDR3 is built from 13 residues. CDR3 amino acids: CASSYSLNYEQYF. As DNA, the CDR3 is TGTGCCAGCAGTTACAGTCTGAATTACGAGCAGTACTTC.

The chain links TRBV28 to TRBJ2-1; 9 nucleotides agree with TRBD2. Trimming at V came to 3 bases and at J to 0 bases, leaving 6 bases not matched to a gene. CDR3 length: 17 residues. Germline CDR1 MDHEN, CDR2 SYDVKM. The CDR3 nucleotides read TGTGCCAGCAGTTTGGCTAGCGGGACCTTCTCCTACAATGAGCAGTTCTTC. Its protein is CASSLASGTFSYNEQFF.

The CDR3 region is CASSLRPSSYNEQFF. The CDR3 nucleotides are TGTGCCAGCAGCTTAAGACCGAGCTCCTACAATGAGCAGTTCTTC. This chain uses TRBV5-6 with TRBJ2-1; D call uncertain. V lost 2 bases and J 0 bases, leaving 9 bases between the germline ends. CDR3 length: 15 amino acids. The germline gives CDR1 SGHDT, CDR2 YYEEEE.

The chain uses TRBV19 and TRBJ1-5; tentatively, D is TRBD1 (6 bases). The germline CDR1 and CDR2 sequences are LNHDA and SQIVND (reference sequence). The CDR3 is made up of 15 amino acids. V was shortened by 1 base and J by 2 bases, with 9 bases between the two germline ends. The CDR3 DNA follows: TGTGCCAGTAGTATAGGCAGGGGAGGCAATCAGCCCCAGCATTTT. This translates into CASSIGRGGNQPQHF.

The V gene is TRBV5-1, the J gene TRBJ2-1; maybe TRBD2 (7 bases). The germline V and J ends were trimmed by 5 bases and 8 bases, with 17 bases remaining between them. The CDR3 runs to 14 residues. Looked up from germline, CDR1 is SGHRS and CDR2 is YFSETQ. CDR3 in amino acids: CASRPGRGADEQFF. The CDR3 DNA reads as TGCGCCAGCAGACCTGGTCGGGGGGCCGATGAGCAGTTCTTC.

The CDR3 nucleotides are TGTGCCAGCACCCGACAGGGGGTAAAGGGAGAGACCCAGTACTTC. Residues: CASTRQGVKGETQYF. V is TRBV2 and J is TRBJ2-5, with TRBD1 matching 9 bases. Germline V CDR1 and CDR2: SNHLY, FYNNEI. The CDR3 runs to 15 residues. Germline trimming cut 7 bases from V and 4 bases from J; bases unmatched to any gene: 10.